What follows are 2 T cell receptor beta chains derived from one specimen sequenced in a study of T-cell reconstitution after alpha-beta-depleted transplantation in children. Unique molecular identifiers tagged the TCRbeta library. TCRdb ran MiXCR on the PCR reads and lists one entry per CDR3 protein. The repertoire holds roughly 45,000 distinct CDR3 sequences, with approximately 9.2% as singletons. The source material was PBMCs, mostly from graft donor cells, sampled 60 days after TCRalphabeta/CD19-depleted stem cell transplant. These receptors came from a male patient between 2 and 15 years old who had a stem cell transplant for chronic granulomatous disease, so the T cells may come from the graft donor.

In this sample, this clonotype turned up a few times. The rearrangement links TRBV20-1 to TRBJ2-3; D remains unclear. Trimming removed 0 bases from V and 8 bases from J, with 12 bases in between. The CDR3 contains 13 residues. Germline V gene lookup returns CDR1 DFQATT and CDR2 SNEGSKA (reference sequence). The DNA of the CDR3 is TGCAGTGCTAGAGATTTTCTGATGCGTACGCAGTATTTT. Protein sequence: CSARDFLMRTQYF.

This clonotype was counted ten times or more. The chain has TRBV7-7 and TRBJ2-5; no clear D. Germline CDR1 SSHAT, CDR2 FNYEAQ (reference sequence). The V gene lost 1 base and the J gene lost 1 base, with 10 bases spanning the gap. This CDR3 spans 15 amino acids. The CDR3 spells CASSLDPTPQETQYF. The CDR3 DNA is TGTGCCAGCAGCTTAGACCCTACCCCCCAAGAGACCCAGTACTTC. Full variable domain (remainder filled in from reference TRBV7-7 and TRBJ2-5): GAGVSQSPRYKVTKRGQDVTLRCDPISSHATLYWYQQALGQGPEFLTYFNYEAQPDKSGLPSDRFSAERPEGSISTLTIQRTEQRDSAMYRCASSLDPTPQETQYFGPGTRLLVL.